Below, 2 T cell receptor beta chains from the same sample are listed, as sequenced in a study of blood T cell repertoires in COVID-19. Produced via immunoSEQ multiplex PCR; TCRdb's table is partial and in-frame only. Of more than 250,000 clones in the sample, 86% were seen once. The sequenced sample was PBMCs or T cells enriched from blood (not recorded which). These receptors originate from a woman aged 18-29 years who had recovered from COVID-19.

This clone has just one count. V usage is TRBV20-1 and J usage is TRBJ1-1; possible D gene TRBD1, 5 bases. Germline values: CDR1 DFQATT, CDR2 SNEGSKA (reference sequence). The CDR3 covers 11 residues. Deletions cut 0 bases from V and 12 bases from J, with 11 bases between. DNA of the CDR3: TGCAGTGCTAGAGATTGGGGGGGTTCTTTCTTT. Its translation is CSARDWGGSFF.

This clone was found once. This chain uses TRBV7-2 with TRBJ2-4; 12 nucleotides align to TRBD2. V lost 5 bases, J lost 8 bases, and 13 bases stayed unmatched. CDR1 is SGHTA, CDR2 FQGNSA, per germline. CDR3 length: 17 residues. Here the CDR3 DNA reads TGTGCCAGCAGCCTGCGAACTAGCGGGGGGAAGGTGGACATTCAGTACTTC. The encoded protein is CASSLRTSGGKVDIQYF.